The rows below give T cell receptor beta chains drawn from one sample of a study of Ad26.COV2.S vaccination and SARS-CoV-2 variants. Sequencing was performed with immunoSEQ multiplex PCR; in TCRdb, only in-frame clones are kept and a portion is missing. The table records about 280,000 clones, over 75% of them present only once. The sequencing used peripheral blood, collected in a trial of Ad26.COV2.S vaccine versus placebo. These receptors originate from a person aged 18 to 59 who received the Ad26.COV2.S COVID-19 vaccine or a placebo. The CDR3 runs from the conserved cysteine through the conserved F or W. A D gene is named only where the DNA matches it firmly. Rows give clone size only sometimes, using once, few, many, or a class for an expanded clone.

TRBV12-3/TRBV12-4	TRBD1	NA	TRBJ2-7	TGTGCCAGCAGTTGGACAGGGTATCGCGAGCAGTACTTC	CASSWTGYREQYF
TRBV14	NA	NA	TRBJ2-6	TGTGCCAGCAGGCGGTCTGGGGCCAACGTCCTGACTTTC	CASRRSGANVLTF
TRBV29-1	TRBD2	NA	TRBJ2-1	TGCAGCGTTCGCGGGAGTCTCAATGAGCAGTTCTTC	CSVRGSLNEQFF
TRBV5-1	NA	NA	TRBJ2-2	TGCGCCAGCAGCGTTCGCGGGGGCTCGAGGACCGGGGAGCTGTTTTTT	CASSVRGGSRTGELFF
TRBV3-1/TRBV3-2	TRBD1	NA	TRBJ2-2	TGTGCCAGCAGCCCCGACAGGGAAGTTGACACCGGGGAGCTGTTTTTT	CASSPDREVDTGELFF
TRBV29-1	NA	NA	TRBJ2-5	TGCAGCGTTGTACGGGGGGCCCAAGAGACCCAGTACTTC	CSVVRGAQETQYF
TRBV6-5	TRBD2	NA	TRBJ2-5	TGTGCCAGCACGGCTAGCGGGGGAGAGACCCAGTACTTC	CASTASGGETQYF
TRBV27	TRBD2	NA	TRBJ2-5	TGTGCCAGCAGTCCTCTAGCGGGGGGAAGGGAGACCCAGTACTTC	CASSPLAGGRETQYF
TRBV29-1	NA	NA	TRBJ1-3	TGCAGCGTTGATGGGGGCCTATCCTCTGGAAACACCATATATTTT	CSVDGGLSSGNTIYF
TRBV5-5	NA	few	TRBJ2-6	TGTGCCAGCAGTCTCGAGTCCCTATTGTCTGGGGCCAACGTCCTGACTTTC	CASSLESLLSGANVLTF
TRBV5-8	NA	NA	TRBJ1-5	TGTGCCAGCAGCTTGGTTGCGAATCAGCCCCAGCATTTT	CASSLVANQPQHF
TRBV6-1	TRBD1	NA	TRBJ1-1	TGTGCCAGCAGTGAAGCGGGTTCTGCAGGGGGCGCGACGTGGGCTTTCTTT	CASSEAGSAGGATWAFF
TRBV14	NA	NA	TRBJ2-2	TGTGCCAGCAGCCAAGCGGGTTCCACCGGGGAGCTGTTTTTT	CASSQAGSTGELFF
TRBV19	NA	NA	TRBJ2-7	TGTGCCAGCGGGACCCCGAGCTCCTACGAGCAGTACTTC	CASGTPSSYEQYF
TRBV21-1	NA	NA	TRBJ1-1	NA	CASSKAPLWGGGTEAFF
TRBV5-4	TRBD2	NA	TRBJ2-7	TGTGCCAGCAGATCTCAAGCGGGAGGGAACCACGAGCAGTACTTC	CASRSQAGGNHEQYF
TRBV7-9	NA	NA	TRBJ2-6	TGTGCCAGCAGCCCATCCCAAAGTGGGGCCAACGTCCTGACTTTC	CASSPSQSGANVLTF
TRBV7-3	TRBD1	few	TRBJ1-1	TGTGCCAGCAGCTCGGACAGGGCCACTGAAGCTTTCTTT	CASSSDRATEAFF
TRBV28	NA	NA	TRBJ2-7	TGTGCCAGCAGTTTAATGGGGGGCTCCTACGAGCAGTACTTC	CASSLMGGSYEQYF
TRBV10-3	NA	NA	TRBJ1-3	TGTGCCATCACGGGTAGTGGAAACACCATATATTTT	CAITGSGNTIYF
TRBV6-2/TRBV6-3	NA	few	TRBJ2-7	TGTGCCAGCAGTTACGGTCCCGGGTTCTACGAGCAGTACTTC	CASSYGPGFYEQYF
TRBV5-1	NA	NA	TRBJ2-2	TGCGCCAGCAGGACGGACTGGCAGGGCGGGGAGCTGTTTTTT	CASRTDWQGGELFF